The sequence of this T cell receptor (beta chain) was determined in a study of PD-1 blockade in classical Hodgkin lymphoma. As for the study in general: Once every 2 weeks, patients received intravenous nivolumab at 3 mg/kg.

Time point given: cycle 4 day 1 (C4D1), after six to seven weeks of nivolumab. Every patient relapsed after autologous stem cell transplantation, and brentuximab vedotin exposure varied. With respect to this clone: Its target is not known.

Trimming stripped 4 bases from V and 8 bases from J, with 13 bases between. Germline lookup yields CDR1 SGHTS and CDR2 YDEGEE. This CDR3 region has 13 residues. Study findings and constraints: Why repertoires differed is undefined; disease activity or prior therapy possibly contributed. Complete responders started with a diversity level that resembled newly diagnosed patients at baseline.

Only in-frame clones appear in the TCRdb table, and some are missing; sequencing was by immunoSEQ multiplex PCR. The profile covers tens of thousands of clones, with about 80% appearing a single time and about a fifth taken by the ten largest. The sample in question was peripheral blood mononuclear cells (PBMCs), obtained before the fourth cycle of nivolumab. This rearrangement joins TRBV5-8 to TRBJ2-1; D not certain. The receptor was isolated from a human donor with classical Hodgkin lymphoma. As DNA, the CDR3 is TGTGCCAGCAGCACGATCACGTACGATGAGCAGTTCTTC. Encoded protein: CASSTITYDEQFF.